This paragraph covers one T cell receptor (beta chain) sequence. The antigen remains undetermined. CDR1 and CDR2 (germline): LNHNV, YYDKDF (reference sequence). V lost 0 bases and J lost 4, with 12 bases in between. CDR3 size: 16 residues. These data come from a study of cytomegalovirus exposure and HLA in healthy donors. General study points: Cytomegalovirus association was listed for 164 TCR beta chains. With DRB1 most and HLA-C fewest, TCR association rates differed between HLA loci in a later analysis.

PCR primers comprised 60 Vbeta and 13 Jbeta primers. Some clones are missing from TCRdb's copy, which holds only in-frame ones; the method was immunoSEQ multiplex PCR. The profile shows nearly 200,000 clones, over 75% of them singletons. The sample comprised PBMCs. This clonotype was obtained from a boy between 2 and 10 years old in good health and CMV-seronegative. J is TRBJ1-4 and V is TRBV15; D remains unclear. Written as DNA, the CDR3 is TGTGCCACCAGCAGAGATATGAGCTTTAATAATGAAAAACTGTTTTTT. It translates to CATSRDMSFNNEKLFF.